This TCR beta chain is drawn from a study of CD8+ T cells in alopecia areata. In germline, CDR1 is ENHRY, CDR2 SYGVKD. The CDR3 is made up of 12 amino acids. The germline V and J ends were trimmed by 8 bases and 3 bases, with 8 bases remaining between them. RNA was isolated and reverse transcribed to cDNA, the sequencing template. Some clones are missing from TCRdb's copy, which holds only in-frame ones; the method was immunoSEQ multiplex PCR. Of 200,000 or so clones in the sample, roughly two fifths were seen once. The treatment denotes: oral pan-JAK inhibitor, 5-10 mg twice daily. This clone was counted between two and nine times. The antigen is unknown. General study results and limits: It was observed that many expanded lesional clones persisted in scalp and blood during tofacitinib.

The gene calls are TRBV10-3 and TRBJ2-4, with D perhaps matching TRBD2 (5 bases). This sample comprised CD4+ T cells sorted from blood, obtained at roughly week 36, from a patient treated with tofacitinib. The source is a human donor with alopecia areata. Here the CDR3 reads CAIRGDKNIQYF. The CDR3 DNA sequence: TGTGCCATCCGGGGTGACAAAAACATTCAGTACTTC.